Presented here are 25 T cell receptor beta chains from one specimen sequenced in a study of blood T cell repertoires in COVID-19 (dated by TCRdb to about 2020). Library generation was performed with the immunoSEQ multiplex PCR assay. TCRdb provides this immuneACCESS table in a form limited to in-frame rearrangements. Some clones are lacking; in checked studies, under half of them reflect an unresolved V gene, and why the rest are absent is not known. For this sample there are roughly 200,000 clones; about 84% appear just once. Jointly, the top ten make up 7.9% of the sample. Sequences were obtained from peripheral blood. These receptors were taken from a woman at least 80 years old with acute or convalescent COVID-19.

This chain connects TRBV19 to TRBJ2-1; 9 nucleotides match TRBD2. This CDR3 spans 15 amino acids. The ends lost 3 bases at V and 2 bases at J; junction bases unmatched: 2. Germline lookup yields CDR1 LNHDA and CDR2 SQIVND (reference sequence). CDR3 in DNA: TGTGCCAGTAGTATCCCTAGCGGGGCCTACAATGAGCAGTTCTTC. Amino acids: CASSIPSGAYNEQFF. The full variable domain, its missing parts supplied by reference TRBV19 and TRBJ2-1, is DGGITQSPKYLFRKEGQNVTLSCEQNLNHDAMYWYRQDPGQGLRLIYYSQIVNDFQKGDIAEGYSVSREKKESFPLTVTSAQKNPTAFYLCASSIPSGAYNEQFFGPGTRLTVL.

The V and J genes are TRBV7-2 and TRBJ2-7, with 7 bases that match TRBD2. Germline CDR1 is SGHTA and CDR2 is FQGNSA. This CDR3 comprises 15 residues. The J segment lost 0 bases and the V segment lost 7 bases, leaving 9 bases of the junction unmatched. The CDR3 spells CASTGRASGSYEQYF. The CDR3 nucleotides read TGTGCCAGCACCGGACGGGCTAGCGGCTCCTACGAGCAGTACTTC.

The rearrangement links TRBV5-4 to TRBJ1-2, with D possibly being TRBD1 (5 bases). CDR3 size: 14 residues. Trimming removed 0 bases at V and 2 bases at J, with 8 bases between. CDR1 SGHNT and CDR2 YYREEE come from the germline V gene (reference sequence). In DNA, the CDR3 is TGTGCCAGCAGCTTGGAGCGGGGGAACTATGGCTACACCTTC. It translates to CASSLERGNYGYTF.

The chain links TRBV5-4 to TRBJ2-7; weak D call: TRBD2 (6 bases). Trimming stripped 4 bases from V and 3 bases from J, with 11 bases between. The CDR3 has 13 residues. In germline, CDR1 is SGHNT, CDR2 YYREEE (reference sequence). The CDR3 region is CASSHSRGYEQYF. CDR3 DNA: TGTGCCAGCAGCCACTCGCGGGGCTACGAGCAGTACTTC.

The rearrangement links TRBV5-1 to TRBJ1-3; D is ambiguous. Germline CDR1 is SGHRS and CDR2 is YFSETQ. Trimming pared 7 bases from V and 4 bases from J, leaving 24 bases between. This CDR3 is 17 amino acids long. The CDR3 region is CASCPGSPVSRGNTIYF. CDR3 sequence (DNA): TGCGCCAGCTGTCCGGGGAGCCCTGTGTCTCGAGGAAACACCATATATTTT.

The chain carries TRBV18 and TRBJ1-3; 7 positions agree with TRBD1. With V trimmed by 4 bases and J by 4 bases, 7 bases remained unmatched. The germline V gene has CDR1 KGHSH and CDR2 LQKENI. The CDR3 has 15 residues. This chain's CDR3 is CASSRATGTGNTIYF. As DNA, the CDR3 is TGTGCCAGCTCACGAGCGACAGGGACGGGAAACACCATATATTTT.

The J gene is TRBJ2-7, the V gene TRBV5-1; the match to TRBD1 covers 7 bases. The junction had 3 bases not matched to a gene; V was cut back by 1 base and J by 2 bases. CDR3 length equals 14 residues. Germline V gene sequence: CDR1 SGHRS, CDR2 YFSETQ. The CDR3 loop is CASSLTGDPYEQYF. CDR3 nucleotide sequence: TGCGCCAGCAGCTTGACAGGGGATCCCTACGAGCAGTACTTC.

The CDR3 reads CASSPTGAGGQGETQYF. CDR3 bases: TGTGCCAGCAGCCCGACCGGAGCGGGGGGGCAGGGAGAGACCCAGTACTTC. The V and J genes are TRBV5-4 and TRBJ2-5, with TRBD2 matching 10 bases. The CDR3 has 17 amino acids. V lost 4 bases to trimming and J lost 4 bases; unmatched junction nucleotides: 13. Germline assignment: CDR1 SGHNT and CDR2 YYREEE (reference sequence).

The genes are TRBV7-9 and TRBJ1-1; D unresolved. Germline CDR1 reads SEHNR; CDR2 reads FQNEAQ (reference sequence). V gave up 1 base and J gave up 1 base, with 10 bases separating them. CDR3 size: 15 residues. The CDR3 here is CASSLERGRNTEAFF. In DNA, the CDR3 is TGTGCCAGCAGCTTAGAACGGGGTAGGAACACTGAAGCTTTCTTT.

V is TRBV2 and J is TRBJ2-7; D might be TRBD1 (5 bases). Germline-derived CDR1 and CDR2 are SNHLY and FYNNEI. The V and J ends lost 3 bases and 0 bases respectively, with 15 bases between them. This CDR3 spans 16 amino acids. For the CDR3, the DNA is TGTGCCAGCAGTGACGAGGTAGGGGCCGCCTCCTACGAGCAGTACTTC. Translated: CASSDEVGAASYEQYF.

The chain recombines TRBV5-1 with TRBJ2-2; the match to TRBD1 covers 10 bases. The ends lost 4 bases at V and 4 bases at J; junction bases unmatched: 10. From germline, CDR1 is SGHRS and CDR2 YFSETQ. There are 17 residues in the CDR3. For the CDR3, the DNA is TGCGCCAGCAGCGCCCAGACAGGGGGCGCCCCCACCGGGGAGCTGTTTTTT. This translates into CASSAQTGGAPTGELFF.

The chain uses TRBV6-5 and TRBJ2-3, with D possibly TRBD1 on 5 matching bases. This CDR3 region has 12 residues. V was clipped by 2 bases and J by 9 bases, with 9 bases between them. In germline, CDR1 is MNHEY, CDR2 SVGAGI. CDR3: CASSYARGTQYF. In DNA form, the CDR3 reads TGTGCCAGCAGTTACGCTAGGGGAACGCAGTATTTT.

The V gene is TRBV6-2 or TRBV6-3, the J gene TRBJ2-7, with TRBD1 identical over 9 bases. The germline CDR1 and CDR2 sequences are MNHEY and SVGEGT. CDR3 length: 14 residues. V shed 6 bases and J 6 bases; nucleotides not matched to a gene: 9. The CDR3 loop is CASSFRGQGSEQYF. CDR3 sequence (DNA): TGTGCCAGCAGCTTTAGGGGACAGGGTTCCGAGCAGTACTTC.

The V and J genes are TRBV6-4 and TRBJ1-6; D might be TRBD1 (6 bases). The V gene lost 8 bases and the J gene lost 5 bases, with 16 bases spanning the gap. CDR1 and CDR2 from the germline V gene are MRHNA and SNTAGT. This CDR3 region has 15 residues. As DNA, the CDR3 is TGTGCCAGCGGACAGAACCAGGGAGATAATTCACCCCTCCACTTT. Encoded protein: CASGQNQGDNSPLHF.

This chain joins TRBV19 and TRBJ2-1; 7 bases map to TRBD2. The junction had 8 bases not matched to a gene; V was cut back by 5 bases and J by 1 base. Looked up from germline, CDR1 is LNHDA and CDR2 is SQIVND (reference sequence). The CDR3 is made up of 16 amino acids. CDR3 in amino acids: CASSRLAERSYNEQFF. The CDR3 DNA reads TGTGCCAGTAGTCGGCTAGCGGAAAGATCCTACAATGAGCAGTTCTTC.

In this sample, this clone is medium-sized. The V and J genes are TRBV2 and TRBJ2-1; TRBD2 matches at 13 bases. J was trimmed by 10 bases and V by 3 bases; bases with no gene match: 6. CDR3 size: 15 residues. Germline values: CDR1 SNHLY, CDR2 FYNNEI. The DNA of the CDR3 is TGTGCCAGCAGTGAGTGGACTAGCGGGAGCGGGGAGCAGTTCTTC. Amino acids: CASSEWTSGSGEQFF.

The chain links TRBV7-2 to TRBJ1-4; D is ambiguous. The V end lost 7 bases, the J end lost 4 bases, and 13 bases lay between the germline ends. Germline lookup yields CDR1 SGHTA and CDR2 FQGNSA. The CDR3 is 14 amino acids. The CDR3: CASNNPGFNEKLFF. Here the CDR3 DNA reads TGTGCCAGCAACAATCCGGGGTTTAATGAAAAACTGTTTTTT.

The chain employs TRBV4-1 and TRBJ2-2; D might be TRBD2 (5 bases). This CDR3 is built from 17 residues. With 1 base removed from V and 0 bases from J, the gap between germline ends came to 12 bases. Germline values: CDR1 MGHRA, CDR2 YSYEKL. The CDR3 sequence is CASSQGEWRTNTGELFF. CDR3 nucleotide sequence: TGCGCCAGCAGCCAAGGGGAGTGGCGGACGAACACCGGGGAGCTGTTTTTT.

The gene calls are TRBV19 and TRBJ2-7, with 7 bases identical to TRBD1. Trimming removed 10 bases from V and 3 bases from J; junction bases left unmatched: 3. CDR3 length: 11 amino acids. The germline gives CDR1 LNHDA, CDR2 SQIVND (reference sequence). The chain's CDR3 is CATGDSYEQYF. The CDR3 DNA reads as TGTGCCACAGGGGACAGCTACGAGCAGTACTTC.

The chain recombines TRBV6-5 with TRBJ2-7; no clear D gene. From germline, CDR1 is MNHEY and CDR2 SVGAGI. The CDR3 contains 11 residues. The V end was cut by 6 bases, the J end by 3 bases, with 6 bases between. The CDR3 DNA reads TGTGCCAGCAGATTTCACTACGAGCAGTACTTC. Its protein is CASRFHYEQYF.

This clone is a singleton in its sample. The chain joins TRBV18 to TRBJ2-3; 11 nucleotides agree with TRBD2. This CDR3 has 16 residues. Germline trimming cut 3 bases from V and 2 bases from J; bases unmatched to any gene: 4. CDR1 is KGHSH, CDR2 LQKENI, per germline. The CDR3 DNA reads TGTGCCAGCTCACCCGAGACTAGCGGGAACACAGATACGCAGTATTTT. This gives the protein CASSPETSGNTDTQYF.

The V and J genes are TRBV5-4 and TRBJ1-3, with 7 bases lining up with TRBD1. Trimming cost V 2 bases and J 0 bases; bases outside gene matches: 2. Germline-derived CDR1 and CDR2 are SGHNT and YYREEE (reference sequence). The CDR3 length is 15 residues. CDR3 DNA sequence: TGTGCCAGCAGCTTTCGGGACAGCTCTGGAAACACCATATATTTT. Translating gives CASSFRDSSGNTIYF.

This clone came up once. The chain has TRBV6-5 and TRBJ2-7; D is perhaps TRBD2 (5 bases). This CDR3 is 15 amino acids long. The V and J ends lost 1 base and 4 bases respectively, with 14 bases between them. Looked up from germline, CDR1 is MNHEY and CDR2 is SVGAGI. The CDR3, as DNA: TGTGCCAGCAGTTACTGGAACAGCGGTGCATACGAGCAGTACTTC. Residues: CASSYWNSGAYEQYF.

This clone was counted a few times. This rearrangement joins TRBV6-4 to TRBJ1-6, with D possibly TRBD1 on 6 matching bases. The CDR3 spans 13 residues. V lost 3 bases and J 10 bases, leaving 10 bases between the germline ends. The germline CDR1 and CDR2 sequences are MRHNA and SNTAGT. CDR3 amino acids: CASSEGADSPLHF. The DNA of the CDR3 is TGTGCCAGCAGTGAGGGGGCGGACTCACCCCTCCACTTT.

The chain employs TRBV7-2 and TRBJ2-5; D ambiguous. Trimming left V 2 bases short and J 5 bases short, with 12 bases between. CDR1 is SGHTA and CDR2 is FQGNSA in the germline V gene. This CDR3 contains 14 residues. The CDR3 protein is CASSLKNSFETQYF. For the CDR3, the DNA is TGTGCCAGCAGCTTAAAAAACAGTTTTGAGACCCAGTACTTC.